The next 24 T cell receptor beta chains were all read from a single sample in a study of blood T cell repertoires in COVID-19. The method was immunoSEQ multiplex PCR; TCRdb's version includes in-frame clones alone and lacks a portion of them. Here the sample spans 200,000 to 300,000 clones, approximately 86% being singletons. The specimen was peripheral blood. The receptors shown here come from a woman in her sixties who had recovered from COVID-19.

V gene TRBV11-1 combines with J gene TRBJ2-3, with a weak D call TRBD1 (5 bases). Germline CDR1 SGHAT, CDR2 FQDESV (reference sequence). CDR3 size: 16 residues. Trimming pared 1 base from V and 2 bases from J, leaving 13 bases between. CDR3 loop: CASSLDQGADTDTQYF. For the CDR3, the DNA is TGTGCCAGCAGCTTAGATCAGGGCGCGGACACAGATACGCAGTATTTT.

This rearrangement joins TRBV14 to TRBJ2-3; D is unresolved. The CDR3 runs to 14 residues. V was clipped by 4 bases and J by 1 base, with 9 bases between them. Germline V gene sequence: CDR1 SGHDN, CDR2 FVKESK. This CDR3 is CASSLSYGTDTQYF. CDR3 nucleotide sequence: TGTGCCAGCAGCCTGTCGTATGGCACAGATACGCAGTATTTT.

V usage is TRBV5-5 and J usage is TRBJ2-5; D not resolved. Germline V lookup: CDR1 SGHKS, CDR2 YYEKEE (reference sequence). V gave up 2 bases and J gave up 3 bases, with 8 bases separating them. The CDR3 spans 13 residues. CDR3 nucleotides: TGTGCCAGCAGCTTATACGGAGAAGAGACCCAGTACTTC. It is translated as CASSLYGEETQYF. Based on the CDR3 plus reference TRBV5-5 and TRBJ2-5, the full variable domain is DAGVTQSPTHLIKTRGQQVTLRCSPISGHKSVSWYQQVLGQGPQFIFQYYEKEERGRGNFPDRFSARQFPNYSSELNVNALLLGDSALYLCASSLYGEETQYFGPGTRLLVL.

The rearrangement joins TRBV5-1 to TRBJ2-2; D is possibly TRBD1 (8 bases). The V gene's germline CDR1 is SGHRS and CDR2 YFSETQ. Trimming removed 3 bases from V and 1 base from J, with 19 bases in between. The CDR3 has 18 amino acids. CDR3 coding DNA: TGCGCCAGCAGCTCTGGGAGGGGGACAGGTCTGAACACCGGGGAGCTGTTTTTT. The encoded protein is CASSSGRGTGLNTGELFF.

The chain recombines TRBV7-2 with TRBJ2-5; tentatively, D is TRBD2 (6 bases). Germline assignment: CDR1 SGHTA and CDR2 FQGNSA. The CDR3 is 15 residues long. The V end lost 5 bases, the J end lost 2 bases, and 15 bases lay between the germline ends. The CDR3 nucleotides are TGTGCCAGCAGCCCCCTGGCGGGGAGTCAAGAGACCCAGTACTTC. It yields the protein CASSPLAGSQETQYF.

V usage is TRBV28 and J usage is TRBJ2-5, with 8 bases fitting TRBD1. This CDR3 has 14 residues. Trimming at V came to 5 bases and at J to 2 bases, leaving 4 bases not matched to a gene. The germline CDR1 and CDR2 sequences are MDHEN and SYDVKM. CDR3 coding DNA: TGTGCCAGCAGTACCCGACAGGGGCAAGAGACCCAGTACTTC. Residues: CASSTRQGQETQYF. The variable domain in full, completed from reference TRBV28 and TRBJ2-5, reads DVKVTQSSRYLVKRTGEKVFLECVQDMDHENMFWYRQDPGLGLRLIYFSYDVKMKEKGDIPEGYSVSREKKERFSLILESASTNQTSMYLCASSTRQGQETQYFGPGTRLLVL.

The chain has TRBV7-9 and TRBJ2-7, with TRBD1 identical over 8 bases. The CDR3 spans 16 residues. With V trimmed by 10 bases and J by 4 bases, 18 bases remained unmatched. Germline values: CDR1 SEHNR, CDR2 FQNEAQ (reference sequence). The CDR3: CATTGWGDRGLYEQYF. Written as DNA, the CDR3 is TGTGCCACCACGGGCTGGGGCGACAGGGGTTTGTACGAGCAGTACTTC.

This clone showed up just once. The chain recombines TRBV25-1 with TRBJ2-1, with TRBD1 matching over 9 bases. J gave up 3 bases and V 3 bases, and 6 bases lay outside the gene matches. This CDR3 has 16 residues. CDR1 MGHDK and CDR2 SYGVNS come from the germline V gene. The CDR3 region has the DNA TGTGCCAGCAGTGACCTCACAGGGGGCAGCTACAATGAGCAGTTCTTC. This encodes CASSDLTGGSYNEQFF. The entire variable domain, with the rest obtained from reference TRBV25-1 and TRBJ2-1, is as follows: EADIYQTPRYLVIGTGKKITLECSQTMGHDKMYWYQQDPGMELHLIHYSYGVNSTEKGDLSSESTVSRIRTEHFPLTLESARPSHTSQYLCASSDLTGGSYNEQFFGPGTRLTVL.

This clone has just one count. V is TRBV28 and J is TRBJ2-7, with 7 bases lining up with TRBD1. With 4 bases clipped from V and 6 bases from J, the junction kept 12 bases outside the gene matches. Germline V lookup: CDR1 MDHEN, CDR2 SYDVKM. This CDR3 is 15 amino acids long. CDR3 amino acids: CASSWGTGDSSEQYF. Here the CDR3 DNA reads TGTGCCAGCAGTTGGGGCACAGGGGACAGTTCCGAGCAGTACTTC.

This sequence joins TRBV19 and TRBJ2-1; the match to TRBD1 covers 8 bases. This CDR3 contains 15 residues. With 0 bases clipped from V and 9 bases from J, the junction kept 7 bases outside the gene matches. Per the germline V gene, CDR1 is LNHDA and CDR2 is SQIVND (reference sequence). The CDR3 here is CASSIDRQGYGEQFF. The DNA for the CDR3 is TGTGCCAGTAGTATAGACCGACAGGGGTACGGTGAGCAGTTCTTC.

The chain carries TRBV28 and TRBJ2-4, with 10 bases matching TRBD1. There are 18 residues in the CDR3. The germline CDR1 and CDR2 sequences are MDHEN and SYDVKM. V trimming: 3 bases; J trimming: 1 base; junction bases outside the gene matches: 9. The chain's CDR3 is CASSFPGTGVRAKNIQYF. The CDR3 DNA reads TGTGCCAGCAGTTTTCCCGGGACAGGGGTGCGGGCCAAAAACATTCAGTACTTC.

This CDR3 reads CASSFVGLAGIQETQYF. The CDR3 DNA follows: TGTGCCAGCAGCTTTGTAGGGCTAGCGGGGATCCAAGAGACCCAGTACTTC. This chain links TRBV7-9 with TRBJ2-5; 9 bases are a match to TRBD2. Germline loops: CDR1 SEHNR, CDR2 FQNEAQ (reference sequence). V was pared by 3 bases and J by 1 base, with 9 bases of the junction left unmatched. The CDR3 is 17 amino acids.

This chain connects TRBV27 to TRBJ2-7; 9 nucleotides align to TRBD2. This CDR3 is built from 17 residues. V was pared by 7 bases and J by 0 bases, with 13 bases of the junction left unmatched. From germline, CDR1 is MNHEY and CDR2 SMNVEV (reference sequence). CDR3 sequence reads: CASKVGSGGTSSYEQYF. The CDR3 nucleotides are TGTGCCAGCAAAGTCGGGAGCGGGGGGACCAGCTCCTACGAGCAGTACTTC.

The DNA of the CDR3 is TGTGCCAGCAGCGCTGACAGGGTAAATGAAAAACTGTTTTTT. Its protein is CASSADRVNEKLFF. The chain combines TRBV2 with TRBJ1-4; TRBD1 aligns across 7 bases. V dropped 6 bases and J dropped 5; count of bases not matched to a gene: 6. Germline V gives CDR1 SNHLY, CDR2 FYNNEI. There are 14 residues in the CDR3.

The CDR3 sequence: CASSLDTSGGADTQYF. The CDR3 nucleotides are TGCGCCAGCAGCTTGGATACTAGCGGGGGGGCAGATACGCAGTATTTT. This chain connects TRBV5-1 to TRBJ2-3; 13 bases are shared with TRBD2. The J segment lost 4 bases and the V segment lost 0 bases, leaving 2 bases of the junction unmatched. CDR1 is SGHRS and CDR2 is YFSETQ in the germline V gene. CDR3 length equals 16 residues.

J is TRBJ1-5 and V is TRBV6-5, with 7 bases that match TRBD1. The CDR3 is made up of 13 amino acids. Germline V gene lookup returns CDR1 MNHEY and CDR2 SVGAGI. V lost 6 bases to trimming and J lost 11 bases; unmatched junction nucleotides: 10. In DNA, the CDR3 is TGTGCCAGCAGGGTGGACAGGAGCAGGGCCCAGCATTTT. It is translated as CASRVDRSRAQHF.

This clone came up once. This same CDR3 is encoded by further DNA sequences in the sample. J is TRBJ1-5 and V is TRBV28, with 7 bases matching TRBD1. CDR3 length: 13 amino acids. The germline V gene has CDR1 MDHEN and CDR2 SYDVKM. With 6 bases clipped from V and 6 bases from J, the junction kept 5 bases outside the gene matches. In nucleotides, the CDR3 is TGTGCCAGCAGACGACAGGGAGCTCAGCCCCAGCATTTT. It yields the protein CASRRQGAQPQHF.

The chain has TRBV7-3 and TRBJ2-2, with D possibly TRBD1 on 6 matching bases. This CDR3 is 16 amino acids long. V gave up 5 bases and J gave up 2 bases, with 15 bases separating them. Germline CDR1 reads SGHTA; CDR2 reads FQGTGA. In nucleotides, the CDR3 is TGTGCCAGCAGCGCCCGGACAGCCCTCAACACCGGGGAGCTGTTTTTT. Translating it yields CASSARTALNTGELFF.

This chain links TRBV9 with TRBJ2-7, with 7 bases that match TRBD1. This CDR3 region has 14 residues. CDR1 and CDR2 (germline): SGDLS, YYNGEE. J was trimmed by 7 bases and V by 1 base; bases with no gene match: 8. CDR3: CASSVMTGSEEQYF. Here the CDR3 DNA reads TGTGCCAGCAGCGTAATGACAGGGTCAGAGGAGCAGTACTTC.

This clone has a single count. The J gene is TRBJ1-1, the V gene TRBV5-1, with D possibly being TRBD1 (5 bases). This CDR3 has 14 amino acids. CDR1 and CDR2 (germline): SGHRS, YFSETQ. The V end was cut by 2 bases, the J end by 4 bases, with 12 bases between. The CDR3 DNA sequence: TGCGCCAGCAGCTTACCAGGGATGGGCACTGAAGCTTTCTTT. Its protein product is CASSLPGMGTEAFF.

This clone was seen a handful of times. This sequence joins TRBV21-1 and TRBJ1-5; the D call of TRBD1 is as the table states it, not checked on the DNA. TRBV21-1 is flagged as a pseudogene. The CDR3 contains 18 residues. CDR3 in amino acids: CASSKRPGQGYSNQPQHF. The CDR3 region has the DNA TGTGCCAGCAGCAAAAGACCGGGACAGGGTTATTCTAATCAGCCCCAGCATTTT.

This clone was found once. The V and J genes are TRBV6-4 and TRBJ1-1; D may be TRBD1 (5 bases). V dropped 0 bases and J dropped 4 bases, with 9 bases sitting between them. Germline assignment: CDR1 MRHNA and CDR2 SNTAGT. This CDR3 contains 14 residues. The CDR3 nucleotides read TGTGCCAGCAGTGACTCGGGGGGGAGCACTGAAGCTTTCTTT. This gives the protein CASSDSGGSTEAFF.

Only a few counts were recorded for this clone. The V call is TRBV5-6, the J call TRBJ2-7, with 8 nucleotides matching TRBD2. CDR1 is SGHDT, CDR2 YYEEEE, per germline. The V gene end was trimmed by 4 bases and the J gene end by 3 bases; junction bases not matched to a gene: 3. CDR3 size: 13 residues. CDR3 in DNA: TGTGCCAGCAGCCCCCGGGAGGGCTACGAGCAGTACTTC. The encoded protein is CASSPREGYEQYF.

The V call is TRBV28, the J call TRBJ1-5, with D possibly matching TRBD1 (6 bases). CDR3 length: 16 amino acids. CDR1 and CDR2 from the germline V gene are MDHEN and SYDVKM. V lost 3 bases and J lost 8, with 20 bases in between. CDR3 in DNA: TGTGCCAGCAGTTTGGGGGCGGTAAGTGGCCAGGAGCCCCAGCATTTT. The encoded protein is CASSLGAVSGQEPQHF.